A selection of T cell receptor beta chains follows, all from one sample in a study of human T cells and chemical hapten exposure. TCRdb called the RACE reads again in MiXCR, with one record for every CDR3 protein. The sample has 300,000 to 450,000 distinct CDR3 sequences, approximately 5.8% seen once. The sequencing used whole blood, collected in connection with sensitization to the hapten diphenylcyclopropenone (DPC). All receptors derive from a woman aged 18-35 years with alopecia areata. Some clones in this sample may be carry-over from other donors' samples. Both conserved end residues are part of each CDR3. A D gene is named only where the DNA matches it firmly.

D gene: NA
J gene: TRBJ2-2
V gene: TRBV14
CDR3 protein: CASSQVISTDTGELFF

D gene: NA
J gene: TRBJ2-3
V gene: TRBV7-8
CDR3 protein: CASSLKAGLESTDTQYF

D gene: TRBD2
J gene: TRBJ2-1
V gene: TRBV9
CDR3 protein: CASTGTSGENEQFF

D gene: TRBD1
J gene: TRBJ1-1
V gene: TRBV6-2/TRBV6-3
CDR3 protein: CASSDSGTGNTEAFF

D gene: NA
J gene: TRBJ2-1
V gene: TRBV5-6
CDR3 protein: CASSFGAHEQFF

D gene: NA
J gene: TRBJ1-2
V gene: TRBV10-3
CDR3 protein: CAISEGDYGYTF

D gene: NA
J gene: TRBJ2-3
V gene: TRBV18
CDR3 protein: CASSISSGTDTQYF

D gene: NA
J gene: TRBJ1-1
V gene: TRBV5-1
CDR3 protein: CASSLVGGSYTEAFF

D gene: NA
J gene: TRBJ2-2
V gene: TRBV7-2
CDR3 protein: CASSRSGRTTNTGELFF

D gene: NA
J gene: TRBJ1-6
V gene: TRBV28
CDR3 protein: CASSLLLGSYNSPLHF

D gene: NA
J gene: TRBJ1-1
V gene: TRBV2
CDR3 protein: CASMEEFGEAFF

D gene: NA
J gene: TRBJ2-7
V gene: TRBV25-1
CDR3 protein: CASSESYEQYF

D gene: NA
J gene: TRBJ1-2
V gene: TRBV7-9
CDR3 protein: CASAQGRGYGYTF

D gene: NA
J gene: TRBJ1-5
V gene: TRBV7-8
CDR3 protein: CASSSFTGSRQPQHF

D gene: TRBD2
J gene: TRBJ2-3
V gene: TRBV5-4
CDR3 protein: CASSLRLAGAGSTDTQYF

D gene: TRBD1
J gene: TRBJ1-5
V gene: TRBV12-3/TRBV12-4
CDR3 protein: CASTQTGDQPQHF

D gene: NA
J gene: TRBJ2-7
V gene: TRBV28
CDR3 protein: CASKTGDSYEQYF

D gene: TRBD1
J gene: TRBJ1-6
V gene: TRBV6-6
CDR3 protein: CASSGPGQSYSYNSPLHF

D gene: NA
J gene: TRBJ2-3
V gene: TRBV7-6
CDR3 protein: CASSHGSGPLGDTQYF

D gene: TRBD1
J gene: TRBJ1-6
V gene: TRBV4-3
CDR3 protein: CASSRDRGLSPLHF

D gene: NA
J gene: TRBJ2-5
V gene: TRBV6-5
CDR3 protein: CASTDDRFAQYF

D gene: NA
J gene: TRBJ1-5
V gene: TRBV12-3/TRBV12-4
CDR3 protein: CASSPTGPYQPQHF

D gene: NA
J gene: TRBJ1-1
V gene: TRBV13
CDR3 protein: CASSITFSVNALVDTEAFF

D gene: NA
J gene: TRBJ2-3
V gene: TRBV5-4
CDR3 protein: CASSLAIAGAADTQYF

D gene: NA
J gene: NA
V gene: TRBV5-1
CDR3 protein: CASSQLGAGAQYF

D gene: NA
J gene: TRBJ1-1
V gene: TRBV5-1
CDR3 protein: CASSLSSYTEAFF

D gene: NA
J gene: TRBJ2-5
V gene: TRBV7-3
CDR3 protein: CASSLIRAGQETQYF

D gene: NA
J gene: TRBJ1-2
V gene: TRBV24-1
CDR3 protein: CATSDGGGYGYTF

D gene: TRBD1
J gene: TRBJ2-7
V gene: TRBV10-3
CDR3 protein: CAISAGQGIDEQYF

D gene: NA
J gene: TRBJ1-1
V gene: TRBV6-6
CDR3 protein: CASSYSINTEAFF

D gene: NA
J gene: TRBJ2-1
V gene: TRBV29-1
CDR3 protein: CSAQSEGEQFF

D gene: NA
J gene: TRBJ1-1
V gene: TRBV29-1
CDR3 protein: CSVEAEGMNTEAFF

D gene: NA
J gene: TRBJ1-6
V gene: TRBV3-1
CDR3 protein: CASSQDSPLHF

D gene: NA
J gene: TRBJ2-7
V gene: TRBV5-1
CDR3 protein: CASSLEWDKYYEQYF